Sequencing of this T cell receptor (beta chain) was carried out in a study of CD8+CD57+ T cells in acquired aplastic anemia. About the research overall: DNA recovered from sorted CD4+ and CD8+ cells had a mean of approximately 3.2 ug. Study-wide points: Found in both controls and patients were around 29 CD8+ CDR3 sequences. Between the patient and control groups, CD8+ Simpson's diversity did not differ significantly.

Sequencing was done on patients that had shown CD8+CD57+ cell expansion by flow cytometry. Severe acquired aplastic anemia was the diagnosis recorded for all patients. This clonotype showed up just a few times. Its target is not known. V was shortened by 1 base and J by 7 bases, with 17 bases between the two germline ends. The CDR3 contains 15 residues. The germline gives CDR1 SEHNR, CDR2 FQNEAQ (reference sequence). The study profiled TCR beta VDJ and CDR3 using genomic DNA as template. TCRdb used MiXCR to reprocess the reads, holding one entry per CDR3 protein. The sample lists hundreds of thousands of distinct CDR3 sequences, 56% occurring once.

The chain is built from TRBV7-9 and TRBJ2-7; D is perhaps TRBD2 (6 bases). Specimen: sorted CD4+, CD8+, or CD8+CD57+ T cells (not recorded which) from PBMCs. The sequence derives from a human donor with aplastic anemia. CDR3 bases: TGTGCCAGCAGCTTAGGGGCTAGCGCCCGGGGGGAGCAGTACTTC. As protein: CASSLGASARGEQYF.